The sequence of this T cell receptor (beta chain) was determined in a study of shared clonotypes between healthy human individuals. Findings of the study overall: A handful of donors shared 4.5% to 6.5% of their naive CD4 clonotypes. Relative to memory subsets, naive subsets generally showed larger estimated richness.

Details on this clone: The antigen remains unidentified.

About 33,000 T cell genomes (about 0.2 ug DNA) went into each sorted-subset replicate. The table came from immunoSEQ multiplex PCR; TCRdb's copy has only in-frame clones and leaves some out. The sample contains roughly 2,300,000 clones, roughly 92% of which appear only once. This clonotype was sampled from a man aged 18 to 35 in good health. Some clones in this sample may be carry-over from other donors' samples. The sample consisted of naive CD4+ T cells from PBMCs. Subset of the sample: CD45RA+ positively selected.

In nucleotides, the CDR3 is TGTGCCAGCAGTGCGCAGGGGGCCACAGATACGCAGTATTTT. Protein product: CASSAQGATDTQYF. The rearrangement uses TRBV6-4 and TRBJ2-3; TRBD1 matches at 8 bases. V lost 4 bases and J lost 2; bases outside the gene matches: 2. Germline V gives CDR1 MRHNA, CDR2 SNTAGT. This CDR3 comprises 14 residues.